This TCR beta chain appears in the sequencing data of a study of shared clonotypes between healthy human individuals. The CDR3 loop spans 16 amino acids. Trimming cost V 4 bases and J 2 bases; bases outside gene matches: 8. Per germline, CDR1 SGHTA and CDR2 FQGNSA. Using immunoSEQ multiplex PCR, the repertoire was profiled, and TCRdb retains in-frame clones only, with some absent. The sample has 800,000 to 1,200,000 clones, roughly 74% seen once. This clonotype was obtained from a man between 18 and 35 years old in good health. Some clones in this sample may be carry-over from other donors' samples. The rearrangement uses TRBV7-2 and TRBJ2-3, with 8 bases fitting TRBD2. The sequencing sample was made of memory CD4+ T cells from PBMCs. Regarding subset: CD45RA-negative fraction. CDR3 in amino acids: CASSSLGGRNTDTQYF. CDR3 nucleotides: TGTGCCAGCAGCTCTCTTGGCGGGAGGAACACAGATACGCAGTATTTT.